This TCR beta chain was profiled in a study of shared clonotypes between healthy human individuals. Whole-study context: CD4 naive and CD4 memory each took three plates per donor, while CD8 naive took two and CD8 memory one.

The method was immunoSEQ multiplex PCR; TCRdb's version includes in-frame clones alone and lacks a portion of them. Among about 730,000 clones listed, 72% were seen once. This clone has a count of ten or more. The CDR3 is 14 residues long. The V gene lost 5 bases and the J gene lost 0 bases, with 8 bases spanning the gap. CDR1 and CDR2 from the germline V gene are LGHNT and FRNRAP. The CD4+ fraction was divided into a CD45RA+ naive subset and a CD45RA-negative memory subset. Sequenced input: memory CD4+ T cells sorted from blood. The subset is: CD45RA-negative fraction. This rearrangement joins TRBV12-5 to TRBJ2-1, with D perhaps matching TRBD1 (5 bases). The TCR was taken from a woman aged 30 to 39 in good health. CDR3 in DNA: TGTGCTAGTGGTCAAGACAGCTCCTACAATGAGCAGTTCTTC. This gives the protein CASGQDSSYNEQFF.